This TCR beta chain was captured in a study of blood T cells in healthy people across ages. CDR3 length: 13 residues. Germline V CDR1 and CDR2: MNHEY, SMNVEV (reference sequence). V shed 3 bases and J shed 5 bases, with 11 bases lying between them. In the case of this clonotype: Its antigen is as yet unknown.

For the second PCR, which ran for 7 to 11 cycles, a sample-barcoded 5' primer and a J-beta primer mix were used. Each cDNA molecule was tagged by a template-switch adaptor that had 12 random nucleotides. A single record per CDR3 protein comes from TCRdb applying MiXCR to the 5' RACE reads. Found here are around 990,000 distinct CDR3 sequences, around 27% of them singletons; the top ten hold 0.75%. Whole-study results and caveats: When one million T cells were used, diversity estimates were thought to be underestimates. Among T cells, TCR beta diversity per million cells dropped roughly linearly as age rose.

These data were likewise used in another study, on T cells of mothers and their children. That work states: The yield was over 8.5 million TCR beta CDR3 reads from each mother and approximately 3 million from each child.

Material: blood. This receptor was identified in a girl aged 2-10 years in good health. V usage is TRBV27 and J usage is TRBJ2-7; D call uncertain. Here the CDR3 reads CASSFTQIHEQYF. The CDR3 coding sequence is TGTGCCAGCAGTTTTACCCAGATCCACGAGCAGTACTTC.